This TCR beta chain emerged from a study of OX40 agonist ivuxolimab in advanced cancers. Study background: The dose-escalation cohort was about 86% male, with a mean age of around 60 years, ranging about 23 to 79.

Profiling relied on immunoSEQ multiplex PCR, and the TCRdb table lists in-frame clones only, not all of them. The sample has 90,000 or so clones; about 94% are singletons. Germline V CDR1 and CDR2: SGHRS, YFSETQ. The CDR3 is made up of 16 amino acids. The junction had 16 bases not matched to a gene; V was cut back by 0 bases and J by 15 bases. A note on this clone: Its cognate antigen is unknown. Other DNA sequences within the sample encode an identical CDR3.

The study's findings and limits: The study found among the lowest clonal expansion in partial responders at 0.1-3.0 mg/kg.

Blood samples were obtained at baseline, cycle 4 day 1, and cycle 7 day 1. The chain couples TRBV5-1 to TRBJ2-1, with 9 positions matching TRBD2. The sample was CD4+ or CD8+ T cells sorted from blood, taken in a trial of the OX40 agonist ivuxolimab. This receptor was taken from an adult with an advanced solid tumor such as melanoma, head and neck, liver or kidney cancer. The CDR3 nucleotides read TGCGCCAGCAGCTTGGCCGGGGGACTAGCAGGAGAAGACCCGTTCTTC. This encodes CASSLAGGLAGEDPFF.